The TCR beta chain under discussion was sequenced for a study of siplizumab effects on memory and regulatory T cells. About this clone itself: Its specificity is unknown.

Germline CDR1 reads SNHLY; CDR2 reads FYNNEI. The ends lost 6 bases at V and 7 bases at J; junction bases unmatched: 4. CDR3 length: 12 amino acids. Using immunoSEQ multiplex PCR, the repertoire was profiled, and TCRdb retains in-frame clones only, with some absent. The table shows over 100,000 clones, with about 91% occurring only once. Study observations and caveats: There appeared to be greater diversity in naive T cells than in memory cells, and naive T cells seemed major contributors to the alloresponse.

The TCR originated in a human donor in good health. The sample consisted of Tregs sorted from blood. The V and J genes are TRBV2 and TRBJ1-2; 8 nucleotides agree with TRBD1. CDR3 sequence: CASRWTGSGYTF. In DNA, the CDR3 is TGTGCCAGCAGATGGACAGGGAGTGGCTACACCTTC.